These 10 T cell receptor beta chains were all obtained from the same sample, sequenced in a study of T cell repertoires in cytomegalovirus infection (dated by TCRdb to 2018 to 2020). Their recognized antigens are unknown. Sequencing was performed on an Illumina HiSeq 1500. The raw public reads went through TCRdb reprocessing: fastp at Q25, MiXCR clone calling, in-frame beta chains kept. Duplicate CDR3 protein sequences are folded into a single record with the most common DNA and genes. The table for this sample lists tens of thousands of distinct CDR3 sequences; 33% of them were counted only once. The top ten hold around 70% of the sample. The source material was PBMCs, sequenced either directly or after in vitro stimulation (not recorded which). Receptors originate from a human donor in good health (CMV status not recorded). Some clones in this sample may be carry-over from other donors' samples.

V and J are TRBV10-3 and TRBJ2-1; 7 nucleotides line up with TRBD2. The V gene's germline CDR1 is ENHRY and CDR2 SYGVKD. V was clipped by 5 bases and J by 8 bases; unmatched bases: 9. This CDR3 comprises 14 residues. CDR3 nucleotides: TGTGCCATCAGTTGGGGGGGACGCACCCATGAGCAGTTCTTC. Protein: CAISWGGRTHEQFF.

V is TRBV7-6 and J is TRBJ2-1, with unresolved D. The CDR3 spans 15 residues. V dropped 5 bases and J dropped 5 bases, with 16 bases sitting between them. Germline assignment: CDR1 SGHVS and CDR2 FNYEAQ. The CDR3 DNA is TGTGCCAGCAGCCGGGTACCGTCTGGGGACAATGAGCAGTTCTTC. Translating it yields CASSRVPSGDNEQFF.

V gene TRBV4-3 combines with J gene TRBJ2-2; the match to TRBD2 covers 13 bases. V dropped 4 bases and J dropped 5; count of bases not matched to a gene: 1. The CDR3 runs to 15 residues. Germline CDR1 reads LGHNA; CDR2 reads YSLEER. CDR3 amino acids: CASSPGLAGTGELFF. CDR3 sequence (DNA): TGCGCCAGCAGCCCGGGACTAGCGGGGACCGGGGAGCTGTTTTTT.

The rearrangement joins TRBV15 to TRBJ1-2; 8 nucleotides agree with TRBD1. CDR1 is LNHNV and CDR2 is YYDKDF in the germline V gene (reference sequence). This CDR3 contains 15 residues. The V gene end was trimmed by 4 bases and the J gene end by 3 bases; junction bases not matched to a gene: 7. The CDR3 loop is CATSKGGGQDYGYTF. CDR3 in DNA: TGTGCCACCAGCAAGGGGGGGGGACAGGACTATGGCTACACCTTC.

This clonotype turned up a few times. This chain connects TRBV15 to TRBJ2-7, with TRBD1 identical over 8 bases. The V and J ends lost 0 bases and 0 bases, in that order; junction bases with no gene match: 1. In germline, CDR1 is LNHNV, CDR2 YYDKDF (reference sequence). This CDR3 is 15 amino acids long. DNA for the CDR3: TGTGCCACCAGCAGAGAGGACAGGGCCTCCTACGAGCAGTACTTC. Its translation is CATSREDRASYEQYF.

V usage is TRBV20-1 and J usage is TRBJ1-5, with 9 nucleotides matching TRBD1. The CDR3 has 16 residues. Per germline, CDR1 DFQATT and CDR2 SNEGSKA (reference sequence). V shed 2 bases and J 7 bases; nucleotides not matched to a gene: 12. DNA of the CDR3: TGCAGTGCTAGATCAAGAACAGGGGGCGCGAGCCAGCCCCAGCATTTT. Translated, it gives CSARSRTGGASQPQHF.

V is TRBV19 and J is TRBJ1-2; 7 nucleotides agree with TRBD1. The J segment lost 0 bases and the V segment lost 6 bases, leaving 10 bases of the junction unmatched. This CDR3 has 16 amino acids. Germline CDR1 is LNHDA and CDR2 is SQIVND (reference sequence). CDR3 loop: CASSRGTAYTNYGYTF. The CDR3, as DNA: TGTGCCAGTAGCCGGGGGACAGCCTATACTAACTATGGCTACACCTTC.

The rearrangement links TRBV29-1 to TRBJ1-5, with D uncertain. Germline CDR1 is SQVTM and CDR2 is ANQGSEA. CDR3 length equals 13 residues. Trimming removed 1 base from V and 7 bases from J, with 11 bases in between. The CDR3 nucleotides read TGCAGCGTTGAAGTGTCGGCTGGGCAGCCCCAGCATTTT. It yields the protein CSVEVSAGQPQHF.

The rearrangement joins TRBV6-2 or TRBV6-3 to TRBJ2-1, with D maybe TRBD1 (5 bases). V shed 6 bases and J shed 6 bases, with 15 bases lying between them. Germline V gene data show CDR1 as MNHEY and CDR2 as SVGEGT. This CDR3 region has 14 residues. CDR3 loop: CASRDPGKSNEQFF. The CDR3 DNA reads TGTGCCAGCAGAGATCCAGGGAAATCCAATGAGCAGTTCTTC.

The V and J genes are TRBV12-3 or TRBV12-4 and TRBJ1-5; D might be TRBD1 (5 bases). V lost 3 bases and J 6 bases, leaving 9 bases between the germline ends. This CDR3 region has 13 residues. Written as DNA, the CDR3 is TGTGCCAGCAGTTTCGGGGGTTTTCAGCCCCAGCATTTT. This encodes CASSFGGFQPQHF.